This T cell receptor beta chain was recovered during a study of CXCR3-negative and CXCR3-positive naive CD8 T cells. In preparing the TRB cDNA libraries, 5' RACE with UMI labels was used. After re-calling the 5' RACE reads, TCRdb lists one entry per CDR3 protein, DNA absent. Its listing shows about 92,000 distinct CDR3 sequences. Notes on this clonotype: As yet, its antigen is unknown.

Germline V gene data show CDR1 as MDHEN and CDR2 as SYDVKM. The CDR3 consists of 14 residues. Whole-study findings and limits: Higher TRB CDR3 hydrophobicity marked CXCR3-positive naive cells relative to CXCR3-negative naive cells.

The source of this sequence is a human donor in good health. Some clones in this sample may be carry-over from other donors' samples. The chain couples TRBV28 to TRBJ1-2; TCRdb reports TRBD1, a call that lacks DNA to check it against. The sequenced material came from naive CXCR3+ CD8+ T cells from blood. Subset defined: CD45RO-CCR7+CD27+CD95- naive CD8+ T cells expressing CXCR3 (TNR3+). This chain's CDR3 is CASRQTGKGYGYTF.